The present T cell receptor (beta chain) was sequenced within a study of T-cell memory formation after mild COVID-19. About the study: In these data, TCR clusters were largely donor specific.

Germline V CDR1 and CDR2: SGHRS, YFSETQ. The V and J ends lost 5 bases and 1 base respectively, with 2 bases between them. The CDR3 is 11 residues long. Comment on this clonotype: Its specificity is unknown.

Libraries for TCRalpha and TCRbeta carried sample barcodes and unique molecular identifiers via 5'RACE. TCRdb recomputed calls from the 5' RACE reads with MiXCR, one row per CDR3 protein. The data show 300,000 to 350,000 distinct CDR3 sequences, approximately 20% seen once. Broader study findings: Of the contracting clones, CD4+ ones lay mainly in CM and EM, and CD8+ ones in EMRA.

This clonotype originated in a man younger than 35 who had mild COVID-19 (a few samples of this study predate the infection). Cell type and time point are not known. Sequencing was performed on PBMCs or a T cell subset sorted from them (not recorded which). The chain couples TRBV5-1 to TRBJ2-3; no reliable D call. The chain's CDR3 is CASRRTDTQYF. As DNA, the CDR3 is TGCGCCAGCAGACGCACAGATACGCAGTATTTT.